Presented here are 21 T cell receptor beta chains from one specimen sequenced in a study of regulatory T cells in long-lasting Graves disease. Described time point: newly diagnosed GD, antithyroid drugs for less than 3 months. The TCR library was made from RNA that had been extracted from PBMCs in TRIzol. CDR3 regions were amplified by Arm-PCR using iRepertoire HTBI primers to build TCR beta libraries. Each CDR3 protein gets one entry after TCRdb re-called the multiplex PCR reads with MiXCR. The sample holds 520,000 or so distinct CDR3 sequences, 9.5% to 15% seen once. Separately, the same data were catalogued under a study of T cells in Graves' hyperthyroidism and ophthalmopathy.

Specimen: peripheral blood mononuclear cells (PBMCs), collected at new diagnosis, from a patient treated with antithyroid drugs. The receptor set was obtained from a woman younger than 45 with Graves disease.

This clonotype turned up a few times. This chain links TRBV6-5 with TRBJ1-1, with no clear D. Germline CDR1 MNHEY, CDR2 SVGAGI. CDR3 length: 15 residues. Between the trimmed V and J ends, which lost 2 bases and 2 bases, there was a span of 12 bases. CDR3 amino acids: CASSYQMGTNTEAFF. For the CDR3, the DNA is TGTGCCAGCAGTTACCAGATGGGCACTAACACTGAAGCTTTCTTT.

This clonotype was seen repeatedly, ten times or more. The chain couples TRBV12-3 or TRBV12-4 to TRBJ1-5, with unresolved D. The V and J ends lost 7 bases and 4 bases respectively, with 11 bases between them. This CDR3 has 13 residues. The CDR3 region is CASTFSVNQPQHF. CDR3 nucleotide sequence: TGTGCCAGCACTTTCTCGGTTAATCAGCCCCAGCATTTT.

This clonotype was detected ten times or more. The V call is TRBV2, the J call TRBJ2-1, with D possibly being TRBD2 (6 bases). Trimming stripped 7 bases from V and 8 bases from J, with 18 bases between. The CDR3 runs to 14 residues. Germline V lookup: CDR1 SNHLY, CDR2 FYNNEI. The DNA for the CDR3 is TGTGCCAGCACTGTGGGGGGTAGATGGCATGAGCAGTTCTTC. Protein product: CASTVGGRWHEQFF.

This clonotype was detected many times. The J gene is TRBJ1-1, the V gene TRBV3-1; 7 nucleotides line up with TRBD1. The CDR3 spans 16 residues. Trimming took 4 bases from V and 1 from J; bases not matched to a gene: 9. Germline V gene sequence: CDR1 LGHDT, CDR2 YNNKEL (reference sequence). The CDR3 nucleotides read TGTGCCAGCAGCCCCTTGAGGGGGCGAGGGAACACTGAAGCTTTCTTT. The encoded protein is CASSPLRGRGNTEAFF.

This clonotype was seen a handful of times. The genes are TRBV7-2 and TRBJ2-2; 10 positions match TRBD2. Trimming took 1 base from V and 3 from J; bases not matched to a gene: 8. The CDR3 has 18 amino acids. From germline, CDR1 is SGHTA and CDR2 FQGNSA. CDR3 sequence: CASSLGLAGVSHTGELFF. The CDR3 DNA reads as TGTGCCAGCAGCTTAGGGCTAGCGGGAGTAAGTCACACCGGGGAGCTGTTTTTT.

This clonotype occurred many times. The CDR3: CASTSGGAGNTIYF. Here the CDR3 DNA reads TGTGCCAGCACCTCTGGTGGGGCTGGAAACACCATATATTTT. The V and J genes are TRBV12-3 or TRBV12-4 and TRBJ1-3, with no clear D. V was shortened by 7 bases and J by 2 bases, with 12 bases between the two germline ends. The CDR3 length is 14 residues.

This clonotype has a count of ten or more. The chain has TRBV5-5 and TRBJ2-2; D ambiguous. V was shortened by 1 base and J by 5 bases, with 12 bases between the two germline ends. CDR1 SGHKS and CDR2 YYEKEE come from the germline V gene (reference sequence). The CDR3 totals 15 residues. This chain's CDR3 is CASSLLLASTGELFF. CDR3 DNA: TGTGCCAGCAGCTTGTTACTGGCGTCGACCGGGGAGCTGTTTTTT.

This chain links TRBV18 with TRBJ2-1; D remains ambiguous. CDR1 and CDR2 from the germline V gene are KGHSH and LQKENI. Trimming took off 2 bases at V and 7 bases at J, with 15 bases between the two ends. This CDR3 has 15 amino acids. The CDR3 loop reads CASSPDLSSRNEQFF. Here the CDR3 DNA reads TGTGCCAGCTCACCAGACCTCAGCTCCAGGAATGAGCAGTTCTTC.

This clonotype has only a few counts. The CDR3 reads CASTSDQQGTGELFF. CDR3 DNA: TGTGCCAGCACCTCCGATCAACAGGGGACCGGGGAGCTGTTTTTT. The chain has TRBV7-9 and TRBJ2-2, with 7 bases aligning to TRBD1. The CDR3 has 15 amino acids. Germline CDR1 is SEHNR and CDR2 is FQNEAQ (reference sequence). The V and J ends lost 7 bases and 5 bases, in that order; junction bases with no gene match: 10.

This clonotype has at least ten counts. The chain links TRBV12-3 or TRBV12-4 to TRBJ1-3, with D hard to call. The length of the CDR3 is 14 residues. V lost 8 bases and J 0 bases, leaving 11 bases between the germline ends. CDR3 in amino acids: CASGVFHSGNTIYF. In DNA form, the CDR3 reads TGTGCCAGCGGGGTCTTCCACTCTGGAAACACCATATATTTT.

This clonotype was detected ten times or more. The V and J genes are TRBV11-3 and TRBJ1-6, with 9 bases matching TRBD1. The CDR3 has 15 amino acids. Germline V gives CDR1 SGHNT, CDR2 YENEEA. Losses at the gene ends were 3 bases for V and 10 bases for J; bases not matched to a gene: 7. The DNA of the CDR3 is TGTGCCAGCAGCTTGGAGGGACAGGGAGGATCACCCCTCCACTTT. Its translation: CASSLEGQGGSPLHF.

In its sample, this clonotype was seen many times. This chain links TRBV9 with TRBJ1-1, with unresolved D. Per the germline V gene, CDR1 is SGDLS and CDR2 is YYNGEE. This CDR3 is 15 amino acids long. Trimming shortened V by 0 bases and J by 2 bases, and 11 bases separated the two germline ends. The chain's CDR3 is CASSVGGGYNTEAFF. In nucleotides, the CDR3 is TGTGCCAGCAGCGTAGGGGGAGGGTATAACACTGAAGCTTTCTTT. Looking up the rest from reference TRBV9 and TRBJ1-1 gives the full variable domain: DSGVTQTPKHLITATGQRVTLRCSPRSGDLSVYWYQQSLDQGLQFLIQYYNGEERAKGNILERFSAQQFPDLHSELNLSSLELGDSALYFCASSVGGGYNTEAFFGQGTRLTVV.

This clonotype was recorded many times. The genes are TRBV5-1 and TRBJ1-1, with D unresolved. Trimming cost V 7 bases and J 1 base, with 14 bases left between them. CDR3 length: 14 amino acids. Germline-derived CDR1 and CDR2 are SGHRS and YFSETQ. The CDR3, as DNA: TGCGCCAGCGGCATAATCGGACGGAACACTGAAGCTTTCTTT. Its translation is CASGIIGRNTEAFF.

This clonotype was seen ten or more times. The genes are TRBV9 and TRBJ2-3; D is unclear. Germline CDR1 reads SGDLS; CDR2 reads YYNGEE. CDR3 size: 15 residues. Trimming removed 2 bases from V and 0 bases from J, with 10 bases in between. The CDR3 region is CASSVMALSTDTQYF. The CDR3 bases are TGTGCCAGCAGCGTGATGGCACTCAGCACAGATACGCAGTATTTT.

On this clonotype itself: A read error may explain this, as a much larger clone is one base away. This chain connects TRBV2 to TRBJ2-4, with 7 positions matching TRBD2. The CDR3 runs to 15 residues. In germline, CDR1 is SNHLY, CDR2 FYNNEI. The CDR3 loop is CASSGQRLAKNIKYF. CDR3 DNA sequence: TGTGCCAGCAGTGGACAGCGACTAGCCAAAAACATTAAGTACTTC.

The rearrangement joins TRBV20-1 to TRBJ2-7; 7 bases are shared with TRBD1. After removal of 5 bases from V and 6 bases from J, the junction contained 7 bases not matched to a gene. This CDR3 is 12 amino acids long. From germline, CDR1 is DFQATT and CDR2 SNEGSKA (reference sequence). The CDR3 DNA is TGCAGTGCTCCGGACAGGCAGAGCGAGCAGTACTTC. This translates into CSAPDRQSEQYF.

This CDR3 is CASSRRGVISGANVLTF. The CDR3 DNA is TGCGCCAGCAGCCGGAGAGGGGTGATATCTGGGGCCAACGTCCTGACTTTC. The chain uses TRBV4-1 and TRBJ2-6; D tentatively fits TRBD1 or TRBD2 (5 bases each). CDR1 and CDR2 (germline): MGHRA, YSYEKL. The CDR3 has 17 residues. The ends were cut back, 4 bases at V and 1 base at J, with 14 bases in the middle.

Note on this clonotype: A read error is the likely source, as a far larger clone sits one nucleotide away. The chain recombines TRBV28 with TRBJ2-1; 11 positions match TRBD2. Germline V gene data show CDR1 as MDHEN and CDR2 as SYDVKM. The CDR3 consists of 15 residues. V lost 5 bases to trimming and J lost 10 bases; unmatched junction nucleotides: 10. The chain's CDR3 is CASSRGTSGTYEQFF. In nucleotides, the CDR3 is TGTGCCAGCAGTCGGGGGACTAGCGGTACCTACGAGCAGTTCTTC.

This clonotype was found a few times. CDR3 in DNA: TGTGCCAGCAGCCCCCCCCCGACTAGCGGGAGGGAGAAGACCCAGTACTTC. Residues: CASSPPPTSGREKTQYF. The rearrangement links TRBV7-9 to TRBJ2-5; the match to TRBD2 covers 14 bases. This CDR3 spans 17 amino acids. Germline V gene data show CDR1 as SEHNR and CDR2 as FQNEAQ (reference sequence). J gave up 6 bases and V 5 bases, and 11 bases lay outside the gene matches.

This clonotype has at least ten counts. CDR3 amino acids: CAISGTSGSSWWYEQYF. The CDR3 nucleotides are TGTGCCATCAGCGGGACTAGCGGGAGTTCTTGGTGGTACGAGCAGTACTTC. V is TRBV10-3 and J is TRBJ2-7, with 14 nucleotides matching TRBD2. Germline V lookup: CDR1 ENHRY, CDR2 SYGVKD. V shed 6 bases, J shed 4 bases, and the junction held 11 bases outside the gene matches. This CDR3 region has 17 residues.

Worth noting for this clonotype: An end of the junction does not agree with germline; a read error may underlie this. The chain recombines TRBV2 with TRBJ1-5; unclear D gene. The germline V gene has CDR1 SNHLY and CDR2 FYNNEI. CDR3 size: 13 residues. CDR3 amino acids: CASTEVQDQPQHF. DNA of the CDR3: TGTGCCAGCACTGAAGTTCAGGATCAGCCCCAGCATTTT.